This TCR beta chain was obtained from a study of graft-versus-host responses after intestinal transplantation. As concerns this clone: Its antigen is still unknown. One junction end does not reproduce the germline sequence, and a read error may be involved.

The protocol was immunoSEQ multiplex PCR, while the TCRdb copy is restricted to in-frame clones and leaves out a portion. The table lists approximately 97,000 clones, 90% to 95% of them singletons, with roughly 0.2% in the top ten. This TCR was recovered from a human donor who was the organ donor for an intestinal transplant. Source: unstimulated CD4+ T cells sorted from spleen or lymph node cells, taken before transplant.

The CDR3, as DNA: TGTGCCAGCAGTTTCCAGGGAGGGATCATAAAATTT. As protein: CASSFQGGIIKF. V is TRBV27 and J is TRBJ1-1, with a possible D match to TRBD1 (5 bases). The length of the CDR3 is 12 residues. The germline V gene has CDR1 MNHEY and CDR2 SMNVEV (reference sequence).